The rows below give T cell receptor beta chains drawn from one sample of a study of cytomegalovirus exposure and HLA in healthy donors. The protocol was immunoSEQ multiplex PCR, while the TCRdb copy is restricted to in-frame clones and leaves out a portion. The sample records over 110,000 clones, 75% to 80% being singletons. Input material: PBMCs. The receptor source for this set is a woman between 35 and 50 years old in good health and CMV-seropositive. The CDR3 runs from the conserved cysteine through the conserved F or W. A D gene is named only where the DNA matches it firmly. Part of the rows lack a size; the others show once, few, many or a class for expanded clones.

d_gene,abundance,j_gene,v_gene,CDR3aa,CDR3nt
NA,NA,TRBJ2-7,TRBV2,CASSDGVGYEQYF,TGTGCCAGCAGTGACGGTGTCGGGTACGAGCAGTACTTC
TRBD2,few,TRBJ2-6,TRBV5-4,CASSPGTSGSTGANVLTF,TGTGCCAGCAGCCCCGGGACTAGCGGGAGCACCGGGGCCAACGTCCTGACTTTC
NA,NA,TRBJ2-3,TRBV4-2,CASSHSQGVASTDTQYF,TGTGCCAGCAGCCACTCCCAGGGCGTAGCTAGCACAGATACGCAGTATTTT
NA,once,TRBJ1-1,TRBV13,CASSLGQGWTEAFF,TGTGCCAGCAGCTTAGGGCAGGGGTGGACTGAAGCTTTCTTT
NA,NA,TRBJ1-4,TRBV4-1,CASSHQWAATNEKLFF,TGCGCCAGCAGCCACCAATGGGCAGCAACTAATGAAAAACTGTTTTTT
NA,NA,TRBJ1-1,TRBV28,CASSSGQYTEAFF,TGTGCCAGCAGTTCCGGACAGTACACTGAAGCTTTCTTT
NA,NA,TRBJ2-5,TRBV9,CASSVGGGTQETQYF,TGTGCCAGCAGCGTAGGTGGGGGGACCCAAGAGACCCAGTACTTC
TRBD1,NA,TRBJ1-5,TRBV4-1,CASSQRQGRIGNQPQHF,TGCGCCAGCAGCCAGAGACAGGGGCGAATAGGCAATCAGCCCCAGCATTTT
TRBD2,NA,TRBJ2-1,TRBV30,CAWSGGRARMQFF,TGTGCCTGGAGTGGCGGGAGGGCCCGCATGCAGTTCTTC
NA,NA,TRBJ2-7,TRBV6-6,CASSYSQQGPEQYF,TGTGCCAGCAGTTACTCTCAACAGGGCCCCGAGCAGTACTTC
TRBD1,NA,TRBJ1-1,TRBV9,CASSPGQARFMNTEAFF,TGTGCCAGCAGCCCGGGACAGGCTCGATTCATGAACACTGAAGCTTTCTTT
NA,NA,TRBJ2-5,TRBV13,CASSLRVSDCHF,TGTGCCAGCAGCTTAAGGGTCTCGGACTGCCACTTC
TRBD1,NA,TRBJ2-1,TRBV5-1,CASSLVQGAGLEQFF,TGCGCCAGCAGCTTGGTCCAGGGGGCGGGTTTGGAGCAGTTCTTC
NA,once,TRBJ1-2,TRBV7-3,CASSRDRNYGYTF,TGTGCCAGCAGCCGTGACAGAAACTATGGCTACACCTTC
TRBD1,NA,TRBJ1-2,TRBV7-9,CASSATGASSYTF,TGTGCCAGCAGCGCCACAGGGGCCTCGAGCTACACCTTC
TRBD1,NA,TRBJ1-2,TRBV27,CASSPLDRVWYGYTF,TGTGCCAGCAGTCCACTCGACAGGGTATGGTATGGCTACACCTTC
TRBD2,NA,TRBJ2-1,TRBV2,CASSQTSRSYNEQFF,TGTGCCAGCAGCCAGACTAGCAGATCCTACAATGAGCAGTTCTTC
NA,NA,TRBJ1-4,TRBV11-2,CASSLEGASTNEKLFF,TGTGCCAGCAGCTTAGAGGGGGCAAGTACTAATGAAAAACTGTTTTTT
TRBD1,NA,TRBJ2-5,TRBV6-5,CASSYDRGGETQYF,TGTGCCAGCAGTTACGACAGGGGCGGTGAGACCCAGTACTTC
NA,once,TRBJ1-1,TRBV28,CASSGGLQGRGTEAFF,TGTGCCAGCAGTGGGGGCCTACAGGGAAGGGGCACTGAAGCTTTCTTT
TRBD2,once,TRBJ2-2,TRBV5-1,CASSLRQLAASNTGELFF,TGCGCCAGCTCGCTACGGCAGCTAGCGGCATCGAACACCGGGGAGCTGTTTTTT
NA,NA,TRBJ1-1,TRBV5-4,CASSRNAGRETEAFF,TGTGCCAGCAGCCGGAACGCGGGAAGGGAGACTGAAGCTTTCTTT
TRBD1,NA,TRBJ1-3,TRBV4-2,CASSPKQGVGNTIYF,TGTGCCAGCAGCCCAAAACAGGGGGTAGGAAACACCATATATTTT
TRBD2,few,TRBJ2-3,TRBV19,CASSPSAGAGDTQYF,TGTGCCAGTAGTCCCTCTGCGGGAGCGGGGGATACGCAGTATTTT
TRBD1,NA,TRBJ1-5,TRBV15,CATSVGTGGNQPQHF,TGTGCCACCAGCGTCGGGACAGGGGGCAATCAGCCCCAGCATTTT
TRBD2,NA,TRBJ2-1,TRBV6-4,CASSATSGRGGSYNEQFF,TGTGCCAGCAGTGCCACGAGCGGGAGGGGTGGGTCCTACAATGAGCAGTTCTTC
TRBD2,NA,TRBJ2-4,TRBV29-1,CSVDGGGHIQYF,TGCAGCGTTGATGGCGGGGGGCACATTCAGTACTTC
TRBD1,few,TRBJ2-7,TRBV5-1,CASSFGDRRVLYEQYF,TGCGCCAGCAGCTTCGGGGACAGGCGGGTGCTCTACGAGCAGTACTTC
TRBD1,NA,TRBJ1-3,TRBV28,CATTEGQGRNTIYF,TGTGCCACCACAGAAGGACAGGGGAGGAACACCATATATTTT
TRBD2,once,TRBJ2-5,TRBV5-1,CASSLFLAGEETQYF,TGCGCCAGCAGCTTGTTCCTAGCGGGAGAAGAGACCCAGTACTTC
TRBD1,NA,TRBJ1-2,TRBV10-3,CAISLTGADYGYTF,TGTGCCATCAGTTTGACAGGGGCGGACTATGGCTACACCTTC
TRBD1,NA,TRBJ2-2,TRBV28,CASSSPGQGFGNTGELFF,TGTGCCAGCAGTTCCCCGGGACAGGGATTTGGAAACACCGGGGAGCTGTTTTTT
NA,NA,TRBJ1-3,TRBV5-1,CASSLIGASGNTIYF,TGCGCCAGCAGCTTGATAGGGGCATCTGGAAACACCATATATTTT
NA,NA,TRBJ1-6,TRBV2,CASSEVVVNSPLHF,TGTGCCAGCAGTGAAGTGGTAGTCAACTCACCCCTCCACTTT
TRBD2,NA,TRBJ2-3,TRBV7-8,CASSFSGRATDTQYF,TGTGCCAGCAGCTTCAGCGGGAGGGCTACAGATACGCAGTATTTT
TRBD1,NA,TRBJ2-5,TRBV18,CASSPGTGQETQYF,TGTGCCAGCTCACCTGGGACAGGCCAAGAGACCCAGTACTTC
TRBD1,few,TRBJ1-5,TRBV19,CASSMDRGSNQPQHF,TGTGCCAGTAGTATGGACAGGGGCAGCAATCAGCCCCAGCATTTT
NA,NA,TRBJ2-7,TRBV6-6,CASSTDSRGQYF,TGTGCCAGCAGTACGGACAGTCGTGGGCAGTACTTC
TRBD2,few,TRBJ2-1,TRBV19,CASKLAGGGWGEQFF,TGTGCCAGTAAACTAGCGGGAGGGGGGTGGGGTGAGCAGTTCTTC
NA,NA,TRBJ2-3,TRBV9,CASSSTPGARTDTQYF,TGTGCCAGCAGCTCTACCCCAGGGGCGCGCACAGATACGCAGTATTTT
NA,NA,TRBJ2-7,TRBV7-2,CASSLSTVKSYEQYF,TGTGCCAGCAGCTTATCGACAGTAAAATCCTACGAGCAGTACTTC
NA,NA,TRBJ2-3,TRBV5-1,CASSLFAGSTDTQYF,TGCGCCAGCAGCTTGTTTGCGGGGAGCACAGATACGCAGTATTTT